This TCR beta chain was identified during a study of OX40 agonist ivuxolimab in advanced cancers. The study's findings and limits: Some nonresponders additionally presented with little normalized T-cell clonal expansion. The mean number of expanded clones was higher in CD8+ T cells than in CD4+. Among the least clonally expanded were partial responders at 0.1-3.0 mg/kg. Clones of CD4+ and CD8+ blood T cells grew by week 6 at doses of 0.1 to 3.0 mg/kg.

Notes on this clone: As yet, its antigen is unknown.

The table came from immunoSEQ multiplex PCR; TCRdb's copy has only in-frame clones and leaves some out. The table has 50,000 to 55,000 clones, approximately 90% seen once. The receptor comes from an adult with an advanced solid tumor such as melanoma, head and neck, liver or kidney cancer. Material: CD4+ or CD8+ T cells sorted from blood, obtained in a trial of the OX40 agonist ivuxolimab.

Here the CDR3 reads CASSNPGGSYEQYF. The CDR3 coding sequence is TGTGCCAGCAGCAACCCGGGGGGGAGTTACGAGCAGTACTTC. The chain is built from TRBV5-4 and TRBJ2-7; 8 bases agree with TRBD2. CDR1 and CDR2 from the germline V gene are SGHNT and YYREEE (reference sequence). This CDR3 comprises 14 residues. V gave up 4 bases and J gave up 4 bases; unmatched junction bases: 7.